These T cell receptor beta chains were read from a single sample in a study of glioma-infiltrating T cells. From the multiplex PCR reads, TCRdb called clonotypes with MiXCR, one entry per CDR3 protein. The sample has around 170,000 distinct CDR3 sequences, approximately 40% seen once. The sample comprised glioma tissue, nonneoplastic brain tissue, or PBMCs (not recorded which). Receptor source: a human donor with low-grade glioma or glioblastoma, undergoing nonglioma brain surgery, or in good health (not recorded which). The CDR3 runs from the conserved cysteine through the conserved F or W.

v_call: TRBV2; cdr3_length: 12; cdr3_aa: CASSPPSQVQYF
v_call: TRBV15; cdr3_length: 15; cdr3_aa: CATSRDRGARNEQFF
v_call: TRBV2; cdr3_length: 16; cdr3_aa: CASSEYGWWSNTEAFF
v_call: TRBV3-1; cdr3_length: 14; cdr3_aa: CASSQDQGPETQYF
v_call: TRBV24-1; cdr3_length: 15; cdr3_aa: CATSEAGRVHNEQFF
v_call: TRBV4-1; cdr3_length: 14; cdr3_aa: CASSQLSGQETQYF
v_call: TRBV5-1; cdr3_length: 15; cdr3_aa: CASSLGQEFTDTQYF
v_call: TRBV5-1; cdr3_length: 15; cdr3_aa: CASSPLAGGQETKYF
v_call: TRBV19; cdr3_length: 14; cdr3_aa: CASETGVSNQPQHF
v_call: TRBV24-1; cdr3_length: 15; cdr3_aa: CATSSEIANTGELFF
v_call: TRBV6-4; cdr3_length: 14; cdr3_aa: CASSDQPSTHTQYF
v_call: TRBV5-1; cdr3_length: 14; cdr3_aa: CASSLVAGSYEQYF
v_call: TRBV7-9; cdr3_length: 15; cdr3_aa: CASSFDAGGNTEAFF
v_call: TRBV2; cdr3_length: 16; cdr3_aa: CASSEALGTGEETQYF
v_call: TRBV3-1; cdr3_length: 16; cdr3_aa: CASSQGIDRGNQPQHF
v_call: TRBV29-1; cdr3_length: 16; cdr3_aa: CSVEDRLAGGPDEQYF
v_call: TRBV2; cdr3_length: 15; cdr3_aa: CASGQLAYRTGELFF
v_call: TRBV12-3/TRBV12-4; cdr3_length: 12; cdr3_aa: CASGFVAGKLFF
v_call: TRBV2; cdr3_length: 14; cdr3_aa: CASRRSGLGLEQYF
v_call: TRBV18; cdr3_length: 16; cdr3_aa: CASSQQTGGLGSPLHF
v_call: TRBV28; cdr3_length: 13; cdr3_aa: CASRPTGGEKLFF
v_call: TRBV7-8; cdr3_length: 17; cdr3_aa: CASRFGWAGGSYNEQFF
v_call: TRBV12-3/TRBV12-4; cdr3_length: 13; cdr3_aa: CASSFAGRNGYTF
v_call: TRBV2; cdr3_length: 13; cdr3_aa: CASILDRGTEAFF
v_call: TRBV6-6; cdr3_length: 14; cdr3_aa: CASSYLLARHEQYF
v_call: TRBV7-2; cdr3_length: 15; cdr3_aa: CASSLRGTGHNEQFF
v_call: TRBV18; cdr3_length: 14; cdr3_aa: CASSLPGTEETQYF
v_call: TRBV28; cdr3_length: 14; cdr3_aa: CASSLQGNRYEQYF
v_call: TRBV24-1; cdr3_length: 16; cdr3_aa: CATSDNREWVYNEQFF
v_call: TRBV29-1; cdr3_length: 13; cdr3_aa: CSVLGRGTDTQYF
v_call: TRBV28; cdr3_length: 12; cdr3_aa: CASNQHPALPHF
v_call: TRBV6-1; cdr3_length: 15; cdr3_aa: CASSFGQPANYEQYF
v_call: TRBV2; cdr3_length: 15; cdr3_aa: CASSVNQQNTGELFF
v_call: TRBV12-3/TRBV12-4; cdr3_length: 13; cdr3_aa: CASTATGKYGYTF
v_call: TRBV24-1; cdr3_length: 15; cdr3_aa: CATSDLKTNTGELFF
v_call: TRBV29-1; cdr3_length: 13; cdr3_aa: CSVGSGGNTEAFF
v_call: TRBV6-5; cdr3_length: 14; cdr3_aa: CASSYGKIGYEQYF
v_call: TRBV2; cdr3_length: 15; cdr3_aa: CASSLGALDGNEQYF
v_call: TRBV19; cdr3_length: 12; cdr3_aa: CASSILGYEQYF
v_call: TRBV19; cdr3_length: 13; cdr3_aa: CASTTNRDSEAFF
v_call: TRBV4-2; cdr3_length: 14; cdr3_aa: CASSPSGSSDTQYF
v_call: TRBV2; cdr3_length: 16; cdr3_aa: CASTSPLAGVNYEQYF
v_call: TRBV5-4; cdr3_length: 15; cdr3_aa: CASSLVAGLTDTQYF